The rows below give T cell receptor beta chains drawn from one sample of a study of control samples from healthy donors and cancer patients. Assay used: immunoSEQ multiplex PCR; TCRdb lists only in-frame clones, some missing. In the table there are under 450,000 clones, around 90% of which are singletons. The specimen sequenced was PBMCs. Receptors originate from a man between 35 and 55 years old with head and neck cancer. Both conserved end residues are part of each CDR3. The order of the fields is D gene, V gene, clone size, J gene, CDR3 DNA, CDR3 protein. The D gene is left open where the match is weak. Size is omitted from some rows. Given values are once, few, many or a class for expanded clones.

d_call: TRBD1; v_call: TRBV7-9; clone_size: once; j_call: TRBJ1-5; cdr3_nt: TGTGCCAGCAGCGTAGAGTTGGAAGGGGGCGGTCAGCCCCAGCATTTT; cdr3_aa: CASSVELEGGGQPQHF
d_call: .; v_call: TRBV9; clone_size: .; j_call: TRBJ1-5; cdr3_nt: TGTGCCAGCAGCGCCTCCGGACAGAGCCAGCCCCAGCATTTT; cdr3_aa: CASSASGQSQPQHF
d_call: .; v_call: TRBV29-1; clone_size: .; j_call: TRBJ1-1; cdr3_nt: TGCAGCGTTGATCGGGGGACTGAAGCTTTCTTT; cdr3_aa: CSVDRGTEAFF
d_call: TRBD1; v_call: TRBV27; clone_size: .; j_call: TRBJ1-2; cdr3_nt: TGTGCCAGCACAGGGGGCTCGGGAGGCTACACCTTC; cdr3_aa: CASTGGSGGYTF
d_call: TRBD2; v_call: TRBV28; clone_size: .; j_call: TRBJ2-3; cdr3_nt: TGTGCCAGCATTGAGCGGGAGGTAGGCACAGATACGCAGTATTTT; cdr3_aa: CASIEREVGTDTQYF
d_call: .; v_call: TRBV27; clone_size: .; j_call: TRBJ1-1; cdr3_nt: TGTGCCAGCAGTTTCCGGCCGGAGAACACTGAAGCTTTCTTT; cdr3_aa: CASSFRPENTEAFF
d_call: TRBD1; v_call: TRBV6-6; clone_size: .; j_call: TRBJ2-7; cdr3_nt: TGTGCCAGCAGTTGGGGACAGGGGACCGACGAGCAGTACTTC; cdr3_aa: CASSWGQGTDEQYF
d_call: TRBD1; v_call: TRBV2; clone_size: few; j_call: TRBJ2-1; cdr3_nt: TGTGCCAGCAGCCAAGTGGGGACAGTTTATAATGAGCAGTTCTTC; cdr3_aa: CASSQVGTVYNEQFF
d_call: TRBD1; v_call: TRBV2; clone_size: .; j_call: TRBJ2-7; cdr3_nt: TGTGCCAGCAGCCGGGACAGATCCTACGAGCAGTACTTC; cdr3_aa: CASSRDRSYEQYF
d_call: .; v_call: TRBV7-8; clone_size: .; j_call: TRBJ2-2; cdr3_nt: TGTGCCAGCAGCTTAGCGGTGAACACCGGGGAGCTGTTTTTT; cdr3_aa: CASSLAVNTGELFF
d_call: .; v_call: TRBV28; clone_size: once; j_call: TRBJ2-1; cdr3_nt: TGTGCCAGCACCCAATTTCCCAATGAGCAGTTCTTC; cdr3_aa: CASTQFPNEQFF
d_call: TRBD2; v_call: TRBV24-1; clone_size: .; j_call: TRBJ2-2; cdr3_nt: TGTGCCACCAGTGATTGGACTAGCGGGGCAAAGCGGTCCGGGGAGCTGTTTTTT; cdr3_aa: CATSDWTSGAKRSGELFF
d_call: .; v_call: TRBV23-1; clone_size: .; j_call: TRBJ2-2; cdr3_nt: TGCGCCAGCACGCCCCCGCCCGGCAGGCCAAACCCGAACACCGGGGAGCTGTTTTTT; cdr3_aa: CASTPPPGRPNPNTGELFF
d_call: .; v_call: TRBV15; clone_size: .; j_call: TRBJ2-7; cdr3_nt: TGTGCCACCAGCAGAGACGCCTATAGCTCCTACGAGCAGTACTTC; cdr3_aa: CATSRDAYSSYEQYF
d_call: TRBD1; v_call: TRBV12-3/TRBV12-4; clone_size: .; j_call: TRBJ1-2; cdr3_nt: TGTGCCAGCAGGCCGGACAGGGTCAAAGGCTACACCTTC; cdr3_aa: CASRPDRVKGYTF
d_call: .; v_call: TRBV6-6; clone_size: .; j_call: TRBJ1-4; cdr3_nt: TGTGCCAGCAGTTTCACCGGGACCGCAACTAATGAAAAACTGTTTTTT; cdr3_aa: CASSFTGTATNEKLFF
d_call: .; v_call: TRBV12-3/TRBV12-4; clone_size: .; j_call: TRBJ1-5; cdr3_nt: TGTGCCAGCACCGGGGGGCAGCCCCAGCATTTT; cdr3_aa: CASTGGQPQHF
d_call: TRBD2; v_call: TRBV24-1; clone_size: .; j_call: TRBJ2-1; cdr3_nt: TGTGCCACCAGTGATTCAAGGCTAGCGGGAGGCGATGAGCAGTTCTTC; cdr3_aa: CATSDSRLAGGDEQFF
d_call: .; v_call: TRBV7-9; clone_size: .; j_call: TRBJ1-5; cdr3_nt: TGTGCCAGCAGCACGTCTAGGGGGGGGGCACCCCAGCATTTT; cdr3_aa: CASSTSRGGAPQHF
d_call: TRBD1; v_call: TRBV2; clone_size: .; j_call: TRBJ1-6; cdr3_nt: TGTGCCAGCAATCACAGGGGCAGCTCCTATAATTCACCCCTCCACTTT; cdr3_aa: CASNHRGSSYNSPLHF
d_call: TRBD1; v_call: TRBV29-1; clone_size: .; j_call: TRBJ1-2; cdr3_nt: TGCAGCGTAGTGACAGGGTTTGGGGGCTACACCTTC; cdr3_aa: CSVVTGFGGYTF
d_call: .; v_call: TRBV3-1/TRBV3-2; clone_size: .; j_call: TRBJ2-3; cdr3_nt: TGTGCCAGCAGCCAAGACGAGCGGTCTTTCACAGATACGCAGTATTTT; cdr3_aa: CASSQDERSFTDTQYF
d_call: TRBD2; v_call: TRBV19; clone_size: .; j_call: TRBJ2-7; cdr3_nt: TGTGCCAGTACCCGCGGACTAGCGGGAGTTGGCGAGCAGTACTTC; cdr3_aa: CASTRGLAGVGEQYF
d_call: .; v_call: TRBV27; clone_size: .; j_call: TRBJ2-7; cdr3_nt: TGTGCCAGCACCCCACACGGGACGGCGGGTGACGAGCAGTACTTC; cdr3_aa: CASTPHGTAGDEQYF